A selection of T cell receptor beta chains follows, all from one sample in a study of PD-L1 blockade in urothelial cancer. Produced via immunoSEQ multiplex PCR; TCRdb's table is partial and in-frame only. The sample lists tens of thousands of clones; 80% to 85% were seen once. The source material was PBMCs, sampled around atezolizumab (anti-PD-L1) treatment. The receptors stem from a man aged 70-80 years with urothelial cancer. Each CDR3 is given with its conserved first and last residue. The D gene is left open where the match is weak. Only some rows state a clone size, as once, few, many or a class for expanded clones.

cdr3_aa cdr3_nt j_call d_call v_call clone_size
CASSPRVPDRGGTQYF TGTGCCAGCTCACCACGAGTTCCGGACAGGGGTGGGACCCAGTACTTC TRBJ2-5 TRBD1 TRBV18 NA
CASSTGLAGAADTQYF TGTGCCAGTAGTACGGGACTAGCGGGAGCAGCGGATACGCAGTATTTT TRBJ2-3 TRBD2 TRBV19 NA
CAISPGQGAKNIQYF TGTGCCATCAGTCCGGGACAGGGGGCCAAAAACATTCAGTACTTC TRBJ2-4 TRBD1 TRBV10-3 NA
CASSYSWTGGDQFF TGTGCCAGCAGTTACTCGTGGACAGGGGGTGATCAGTTCTTC TRBJ2-1 TRBD1 TRBV6-8 NA
CASSLAGQSNQPQHF TGCGCCAGCAGCTTGGCCGGACAGAGCAATCAGCCCCAGCATTTT TRBJ1-5 NA TRBV5-1 few
CASSPFRGLAGSQETQYF TGTGCCAGCAGCCCCTTTCGGGGTCTAGCGGGATCGCAAGAGACCCAGTACTTC TRBJ2-5 TRBD2 TRBV7-6 NA
CASISGEGRIEQFF TGTGCCAGTATTTCGGGGGAGGGCCGAATTGAGCAGTTCTTC TRBJ2-1 TRBD2 TRBV19 NA
CASSREVDTQYF TGTGCCAGCAGCCGAGAGGTAGATACGCAGTATTTT TRBJ2-3 NA TRBV9 NA
CASSVDSGAAGELFF TGTGCCAGCAGTGTAGATTCAGGGGCCGCCGGGGAGCTGTTTTTT TRBJ2-2 NA TRBV25-1 NA
CASSSTTSGYNEQFF TGCGCCAGCAGCTCGACGACTAGCGGCTACAATGAGCAGTTCTTC TRBJ2-1 TRBD2 TRBV5-1 NA
CASRLTPVVSSGTQETQYF TGTGCCAGCAGACTAACCCCCGTGGTGTCTAGCGGAACCCAAGAGACCCAGTACTTC TRBJ2-5 TRBD2 TRBV7-8 NA
CASSLTREGRGELFF TGTGCCAGCAGCTTAACGCGGGAGGGCCGCGGGGAGCTGTTTTTT TRBJ2-2 TRBD2 TRBV7-3 NA